The clone carrying this TCR beta chain was seen a few times. Produced via immunoSEQ multiplex PCR; TCRdb's table is partial and in-frame only. The sample records approximately 280,000 clones, around 89% being singletons. CDR3 length: 14 residues. The junction had 4 bases not matched to a gene; V was cut back by 6 bases and J by 3 bases. Germline CDR1 is MNHEY and CDR2 is SVGAGI. The sample originates from a study of blood T cell repertoires in COVID-19. This receptor was identified in a man in his forties with acute or convalescent COVID-19. This chain uses TRBV6-5 with TRBJ2-1; 8 bases are a match to TRBD2. The sample comprised peripheral blood. The CDR3, as DNA: TGTGCCAGCAGACGGGGGGGAAACTACAATGAGCAGTTCTTC. Translating it yields CASRRGGNYNEQFF.